The rows below give T cell receptor beta chains drawn from one sample of a study of control samples from healthy donors and cancer patients. The data were produced by immunoSEQ multiplex PCR, yet TCRdb's version contains in-frame clones alone and is incomplete. The table lists tens of thousands of clones, 70% to 85% of them singletons, with about 35% in the top ten. The source material was PBMCs. Every receptor here comes from a man aged 70 or older with lung cancer. The CDR3 runs from the conserved cysteine through the conserved F or W. Each record gives: CDR3 protein, V gene, clone size. Size tells how often a clone was seen (once, few, many) or the class of an expanded clone, and some rows leave it out.

CDR3 protein: CASSQPGGENSPLHF
V gene: TRBV3-1/TRBV3-2
clone size: .

CDR3 protein: CASSYGARGPDEQFF
V gene: TRBV6-6
clone size: .

CDR3 protein: CATSPLGRAGDTEAFF
V gene: TRBV15
clone size: .

CDR3 protein: CASSDAAGGTDTQYF
V gene: TRBV6-2/TRBV6-3
clone size: .

CDR3 protein: CASSEGWGSPLHF
V gene: TRBV5-1
clone size: .

CDR3 protein: CASLRQGTNNSPLHF
V gene: TRBV2
clone size: .

CDR3 protein: CASSLYTYGSETQYF
V gene: TRBV7-6
clone size: medium-sized

CDR3 protein: CASSLRAGGAGNTEAFF
V gene: TRBV27
clone size: once

CDR3 protein: CASSQDRGTTDTQYF
V gene: TRBV4-3
clone size: .

CDR3 protein: CASRTSGVNTGELFF
V gene: TRBV27
clone size: .

CDR3 protein: CASTPGQPNTGELFF
V gene: TRBV19
clone size: .

CDR3 protein: CATKGQGTSEAFF
V gene: TRBV12-3/TRBV12-4
clone size: .

CDR3 protein: CASSYYETEAFF
V gene: TRBV6-6
clone size: .

CDR3 protein: CASSSYGIRTASYGYTF
V gene: TRBV28
clone size: .

CDR3 protein: CSVEDRGVGEKLFF
V gene: TRBV29-1
clone size: many

CDR3 protein: CASSLAGYGRDEQFF
V gene: TRBV11-3
clone size: .

CDR3 protein: CAISGGQGDSGANVLTF
V gene: TRBV10-3
clone size: .

CDR3 protein: CASSYTGGTQYF
V gene: TRBV6-2/TRBV6-3
clone size: .

CDR3 protein: CASSFPRTGRLSVQGDQPQHF
V gene: TRBV28
clone size: .

CDR3 protein: CAWNNQLAGGSSTDTQYF
V gene: TRBV30
clone size: .

CDR3 protein: CATSDLPDGEQYF
V gene: TRBV24-1
clone size: .

CDR3 protein: CASSRDRGSETQYF
V gene: TRBV6-6
clone size: .

CDR3 protein: CASSYLGTSDEQFF
V gene: TRBV6-5
clone size: once

CDR3 protein: CASSPPNSGEQYF
V gene: TRBV18
clone size: .

CDR3 protein: CASSSRRVTTNEKLFF
V gene: TRBV5-8
clone size: .

CDR3 protein: CASSPTWASTDTQYF
V gene: TRBV18
clone size: once

CDR3 protein: CASSQVTETQYF
V gene: TRBV3-1/TRBV3-2
clone size: .

CDR3 protein: CASSLRGLAGHEQFF
V gene: TRBV7-2
clone size: .

CDR3 protein: CASSEGQGSGNTIYF
V gene: TRBV6-1
clone size: .

CDR3 protein: CASTRGDGNQPQHF
V gene: TRBV2
clone size: .

CDR3 protein: CASTRGLGYTIYF
V gene: TRBV6-5
clone size: .

CDR3 protein: CASSIDGQGYTEAFF
V gene: TRBV19
clone size: .

CDR3 protein: CASSLTGGIDTQYF
V gene: TRBV7-3
clone size: few

CDR3 protein: CASSLTSGGFYEQYF
V gene: TRBV7-2
clone size: .

CDR3 protein: CASSERNRARAFF
V gene: TRBV25-1
clone size: .

CDR3 protein: CASSLALNSGANVLTF
V gene: TRBV7-9
clone size: .

CDR3 protein: CASCEGGSHYEQYF
V gene: TRBV6-1
clone size: .

CDR3 protein: CATSEPGTGYPGELFF
V gene: TRBV24-1
clone size: .